The 24 T cell receptor beta chains below all came from one sample that was sequenced in a study of T-cell reconstitution after alpha-beta-depleted transplantation in children. Preparation of the TCRbeta library involved a method that used unique molecular identifiers. MiXCR was run by TCRdb on the PCR reads, yielding one entry per CDR3 protein. The sample contains about 110,000 distinct CDR3 sequences, 5% to 8% of which appear only once. The starting material was PBMCs, mostly from graft donor cells, obtained 360 days after TCRalphabeta/CD19-depleted stem cell transplant. The receptors were gathered from a male patient aged 2-10 years who had a stem cell transplant for acute lymphoblastic leukemia, so the T cells may come from the graft donor.

Only a few counts were recorded for this clonotype. The chain couples TRBV7-9 to TRBJ1-4; 10 nucleotides match TRBD1. Germline V gene sequence: CDR1 SEHNR, CDR2 FQNEAQ (reference sequence). Losses at the gene ends were 5 bases for V and 7 bases for J; bases not matched to a gene: 1. CDR3 length: 13 residues. CDR3 sequence (DNA): TGTGCCAGCAGCCGGGACAGGGGTGAAAAACTGTTTTTT. This codes for CASSRDRGEKLFF.

About this clonotype itself: One end of the junction is discordant with germline, which a read error may explain. This sequence joins TRBV2 and TRBJ2-3, with a tentative D call TRBD2 (6 bases). Germline-derived CDR1 and CDR2 are SNHLY and FYNNEI. The CDR3 loop spans 18 amino acids. The CDR3, as DNA: TGTGCCTGCAGTTCATCCCGGGAGCAGCTGAGGGTTGGAGATACGCAGTATTTT. Translated, it gives CACSSSREQLRVGDTQYF.

This clonotype was seen a handful of times. The chain has TRBV9 and TRBJ2-6; D possibly corresponds to TRBD1 (5 bases). The CDR3 is 18 amino acids. Trimming took 6 bases from V and 1 from J, leaving 20 bases between them. Germline lookup yields CDR1 SGDLS and CDR2 YYNGEE. CDR3 DNA: TGTGCCAGCAATACAGGATTCAAGAACCCTTCTGGGGCCAACGTCCTGACTTTC. This sequence encodes CASNTGFKNPSGANVLTF.

A single count supports this clonotype. This may come from a read error, since a much larger clone is one base off. The CDR3 loop is CSASKSGKTDTQYF. Here the CDR3 DNA reads TGCAGTGCTTCAAAAAGCGGCAAAACAGATACGCAGTATTTT. The chain joins TRBV20-1 to TRBJ2-3, with D perhaps TRBD2 (5 bases). The CDR3 consists of 14 residues. V was cut by 5 bases and J by 3 bases, with 15 bases left in between. The germline V gene encodes CDR1 DFQATT and CDR2 SNEGSKA (reference sequence).

The chain uses TRBV27 and TRBJ2-5; D is perhaps TRBD1 or TRBD2 (6 bases each). Germline-derived CDR1 and CDR2 are MNHEY and SMNVEV (reference sequence). This CDR3 has 16 amino acids. V gave up 3 bases and J gave up 5 bases, with 19 bases separating them. CDR3 bases: TGTGCCAGCAGTTTCTGGGGGGCTGATAAACGGGAGACCCAGTACTTC. The encoded protein is CASSFWGADKRETQYF.

The V and J genes are TRBV15 and TRBJ1-5; no reliable D call. The CDR3 sequence is 13 residues long. Germline CDR1 LNHNV, CDR2 YYDKDF (reference sequence). Trimming shortened V by 5 bases and J by 4 bases, and 9 bases separated the two germline ends. The CDR3, as DNA: TGTGCCACCAGCGAATCCTCTAATCAGCCCCAGCATTTT. As protein: CATSESSNQPQHF.

This sequence joins TRBV28 and TRBJ2-7, with a tentative D call TRBD2 (5 bases). CDR1 is MDHEN and CDR2 is SYDVKM in the germline V gene. This CDR3 comprises 16 residues. The germline V and J ends were trimmed by 8 bases and 4 bases, with 24 bases remaining between them. CDR3 DNA: TGTGCCAGCTTTACCGGGGTAATGGGGATTCGTTACGAGCAGTACTTC. As protein: CASFTGVMGIRYEQYF.

This clonotype appeared many times. The chain combines TRBV9 with TRBJ2-7; 7 bases agree with TRBD1. Germline loops: CDR1 SGDLS, CDR2 YYNGEE. V was pared by 4 bases and J by 4 bases, with 5 bases of the junction left unmatched. This CDR3 region has 13 residues. This CDR3 is CASSPTGLYEQYF. DNA of the CDR3: TGTGCCAGCAGCCCGACAGGGTTGTACGAGCAGTACTTC. The full variable domain, with the rest looked up from reference TRBV9 and TRBJ2-7, is DSGVTQTPKHLITATGQRVTLRCSPRSGDLSVYWYQQSLDQGLQFLIQYYNGEERAKGNILERFSAQQFPDLHSELNLSSLELGDSALYFCASSPTGLYEQYFGPGTRLTVT.

V gene TRBV6-2 or TRBV6-3 combines with J gene TRBJ2-5; D is perhaps TRBD2 (7 bases). Germline V gives CDR1 MNHEY, CDR2 SVGEGT. V lost 5 bases and J 1 base, leaving 17 bases between the germline ends. The CDR3 totals 16 residues. The CDR3 bases are TGTGCCAGCAGTCCTCGCGGGGGCGGAACCCAAGAGACCCAGTACTTC. This translates into CASSPRGGGTQETQYF.

This clonotype was observed a handful of times. The V call is TRBV9, the J call TRBJ1-5, with D maybe TRBD1 (6 bases). This CDR3 is built from 16 residues. The germline V and J ends were trimmed by 0 bases and 3 bases, with 13 bases remaining between them. CDR1 is SGDLS and CDR2 is YYNGEE in the germline V gene. The CDR3 region has the DNA TGTGCCAGCAGCGTAGGATCCGACAGGCTCAATCAGCCCCAGCATTTT. This sequence encodes CASSVGSDRLNQPQHF.

This clonotype was picked up a small number of times. The CDR3 reads CASSQVFPASIKNIQYF. Written as DNA, the CDR3 is TGCGCCAGCAGCCAAGTATTTCCGGCCTCTATCAAAAACATTCAGTACTTC. The chain couples TRBV4-1 to TRBJ2-4; D remains unclear. The CDR3 length is 17 residues. V shed 1 base and J shed 3 bases, with 16 bases lying between them. Germline values: CDR1 MGHRA, CDR2 YSYEKL.

The chain combines TRBV4-3 with TRBJ1-6; D gene uncertain. The V gene lost 0 bases and the J gene lost 9 bases, with 9 bases spanning the gap. The CDR3 runs to 14 residues. Germline V gives CDR1 LGHNA, CDR2 YSLEER. CDR3 in amino acids: CASSQDPGSSPLHF. The DNA for the CDR3 is TGCGCCAGCAGCCAAGATCCGGGGAGTTCACCCCTCCACTTT.

The V gene is TRBV9, the J gene TRBJ2-6, with no clear D. V lost 0 bases, J lost 0 bases, and 1 base lay in between. The length of the CDR3 is 14 residues. Germline values: CDR1 SGDLS, CDR2 YYNGEE. The CDR3 coding sequence is TGTGCCAGCAGCGTAGTCTCTGGGGCCAACGTCCTGACTTTC. Translating gives CASSVVSGANVLTF.

This clonotype was found a few times. The chain employs TRBV5-1 and TRBJ2-4, with 7 bases identical to TRBD2. V lost 5 bases, J lost 0 bases, and 8 bases stayed unmatched. This CDR3 is built from 16 residues. CDR1 is SGHRS, CDR2 YFSETQ, per germline. CDR3 residues: CASSSGTNLAKNIQYF. The CDR3 region has the DNA TGCGCCAGCAGTTCCGGGACTAACTTAGCCAAAAACATTCAGTACTTC.

This clonotype was observed many times. The chain carries TRBV9 and TRBJ2-5; TRBD2 might be the D (6 bases). V lost 0 bases and J lost 0, with 15 bases in between. Germline V gives CDR1 SGDLS, CDR2 YYNGEE. The CDR3 runs to 17 residues. CDR3: CASSVGDSGAYQETQYF. Written as DNA, the CDR3 is TGTGCCAGCAGCGTAGGAGATAGCGGAGCGTACCAAGAGACCCAGTACTTC.

This sequence joins TRBV6-1 and TRBJ2-5, with 8 bases aligning to TRBD1. This CDR3 region has 15 residues. CDR1 and CDR2 from the germline V gene are MNHNS and SASEGT. J lost 4 bases, V lost 8 bases, and 12 bases had no gene match. CDR3 nucleotide sequence: TGTGCCAGCGGGCCCGGGACAGGCTTTCGAGAGACCCAGTACTTC. Translated: CASGPGTGFRETQYF.

Ten or more counts support this clonotype. V and J are TRBV14 and TRBJ2-3; 7 positions agree with TRBD2. Trimming cost V 4 bases and J 2 bases; bases outside gene matches: 6. The CDR3 is made up of 15 amino acids. Germline CDR1 is SGHDN and CDR2 is FVKESK. The CDR3 here is CASSLSGTYTDTQYF. The CDR3 nucleotides are TGTGCCAGCAGCCTAAGCGGGACTTACACAGATACGCAGTATTTT.

At least ten counts were recorded for this clonotype. Here the CDR3 reads CASSEGTRKETQYF. The DNA for the CDR3 is TGTGCCAGCAGTGAAGGGACACGGAAAGAGACCCAGTACTTC. This chain links TRBV2 with TRBJ2-5, with D tentatively TRBD1 (5 bases). The CDR3 spans 14 residues. Germline V CDR1 and CDR2: SNHLY, FYNNEI. V was trimmed by 1 base and J by 3 bases, leaving 9 bases between them.

The rearrangement uses TRBV6-5 and TRBJ1-1, with D hard to call. Germline lookup yields CDR1 MNHEY and CDR2 SVGAGI. There are 13 residues in the CDR3. Trimming took off 2 bases at V and 5 bases at J, with 9 bases between the two ends. This CDR3 reads CASSYMGRTEAFF. The CDR3 nucleotides are TGTGCCAGCAGTTACATGGGGAGAACTGAAGCTTTCTTT.

The table lists this clonotype with many counts. The chain carries TRBV7-9 and TRBJ2-1, with D possibly being TRBD1 (5 bases). The CDR3 contains 13 residues. V was pared by 0 bases and J by 10 bases, with 10 bases between. Per the germline V gene, CDR1 is SEHNR and CDR2 is FQNEAQ (reference sequence). The CDR3 bases are TGTGCCAGCAGCTTAGCGACAGAGGAGGAGCAGTTCTTC. It is translated as CASSLATEEEQFF.

This clonotype has at least ten counts. The chain is built from TRBV4-2 and TRBJ2-3; possible D gene TRBD2, 5 bases. The CDR3 totals 16 residues. Per the germline V gene, CDR1 is LGHNA and CDR2 is YNFKEQ. Between the trimmed V and J ends, which lost 0 bases and 0 bases, there was a span of 10 bases. CDR3 region: CASSQEAGLSTDTQYF. The DNA for the CDR3 is TGTGCCAGCAGCCAAGAAGCAGGACTGAGCACAGATACGCAGTATTTT.

This clonotype was seen at least ten times. This rearrangement joins TRBV7-9 to TRBJ2-1; the match to TRBD1 covers 10 bases. The length of the CDR3 is 16 residues. After removal of 4 bases from V and 2 bases from J, the junction contained 5 bases not matched to a gene. In germline, CDR1 is SEHNR, CDR2 FQNEAQ (reference sequence). CDR3 sequence reads: CASSSGTGATYNEQFF. In DNA, the CDR3 is TGTGCCAGCAGCTCGGGGACAGGGGCTACCTACAATGAGCAGTTCTTC.

This clonotype was seen many times. V usage is TRBV12-3 or TRBV12-4 and J usage is TRBJ2-7, with D unresolved. V was trimmed by 4 bases and J by 2 bases, leaving 15 bases between them. The CDR3 is 15 residues long. CDR3 coding DNA: TGTGCCAGCAGTTGGGCAACCAAAAACACCTACGAGCAGTACTTC. Translated, it gives CASSWATKNTYEQYF.

This clonotype was counted many times. This chain uses TRBV4-2 with TRBJ2-7; D may be TRBD1 or TRBD2 (5 bases each). V lost 3 bases and J 5 bases, leaving 17 bases between the germline ends. The CDR3 spans 15 residues. CDR1 is LGHNA and CDR2 is YNFKEQ in the germline V gene. The CDR3 loop is CASSQWDPSYDEQYF. The DNA of the CDR3 is TGTGCCAGCAGCCAGTGGGACCCTTCCTACGACGAGCAGTACTTC.